This T cell receptor (beta chain) was sequenced during a study of T cells in Graves' hyperthyroidism and ophthalmopathy. This CDR3 has 19 residues. Germline CDR1 reads MNHNS; CDR2 reads SASEGT. V shed 1 base and J 1 base; nucleotides not matched to a gene: 9. This clonotype was seen ten or more times. TCR beta CDR3 regions were amplified from RNA transcripts. First-round RT-PCR of the TCR CDR3 relied on the HTBI primer set. TCRdb used MiXCR to reprocess the multiplex PCR reads, holding one entry per CDR3 protein. The repertoire holds approximately 210,000 distinct CDR3 sequences, with roughly 15% as singletons.

This rearrangement joins TRBV6-1 to TRBJ2-3; 12 nucleotides line up with TRBD2. This receptor was identified in a man aged 45-65 years with Graves' hyperthyroidism. Sequencing used blood. CDR3 DNA: TGTGCCAGCAGTGAAGGCAGCCTAGCGGGAGGGCCGGGCACAGATACGCAGTATTTT. It specifies CASSEGSLAGGPGTDTQYF.